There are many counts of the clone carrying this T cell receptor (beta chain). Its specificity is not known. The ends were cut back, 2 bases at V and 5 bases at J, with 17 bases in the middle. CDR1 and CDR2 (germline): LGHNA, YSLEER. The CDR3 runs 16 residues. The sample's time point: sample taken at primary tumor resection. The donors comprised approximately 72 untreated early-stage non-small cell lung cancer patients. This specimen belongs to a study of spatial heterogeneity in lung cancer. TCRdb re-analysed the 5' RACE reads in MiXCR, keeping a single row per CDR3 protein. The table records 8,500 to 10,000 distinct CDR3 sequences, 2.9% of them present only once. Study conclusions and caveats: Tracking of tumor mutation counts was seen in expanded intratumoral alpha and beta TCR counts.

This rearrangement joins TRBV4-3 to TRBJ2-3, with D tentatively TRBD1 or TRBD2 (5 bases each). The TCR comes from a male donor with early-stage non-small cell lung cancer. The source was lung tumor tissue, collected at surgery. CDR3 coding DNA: TGCGCCAGCAGCCAAAGGCTTGGGGGAGTGGGAGATACGCAGTATTTT. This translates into CASSQRLGGVGDTQYF.